There are a few counts of the clone carrying this T cell receptor beta chain. Its cognate antigen is unknown. This sample is drawn from a study of CD8+CD57+ T cells in acquired aplastic anemia. The study, taken as a whole, reports: Between patients and controls, CD8+ Simpson's diversity did not vary significantly. Patients had twenty-nine CD8+ CDR3 sequences in common with controls (the shared set).

Germline values: CDR1 KGHDR, CDR2 SFDVKD. Trimming cost V 4 bases and J 8 bases; bases outside gene matches: 7. The CDR3 is 15 residues long. Researchers used genomic DNA as the template to profile TCR beta VDJ and CDR3. MiXCR, applied by TCRdb to the reads, yields one record per CDR3 protein. The table has about 180,000 distinct CDR3 sequences, 45% to 60% seen once. It was patients with CD8+CD57+ cell expansion by flow cytometry who were chosen for sequencing. The sample comprised sorted CD4+, CD8+, or CD8+CD57+ T cells (not recorded which) from PBMCs. The chain combines TRBV24-1 with TRBJ2-6; 7 nucleotides agree with TRBD1. The sequence was collected from a human donor with aplastic anemia. CDR3 region: CATSERQGTTNVLTF. The CDR3 DNA reads TGTGCCACCAGTGAACGACAGGGTACAACCAACGTCCTGACTTTC.